The sequence of this TCR beta chain was determined in a study of blood T cells in healthy people across ages. Study conclusions and caveats: Expanded clonotype changes were possibly confounded by unknown donor CMV status. Roughly linear age-related decline in beta diversity appeared, significant by age roughly 40.

This clonotype was seen a handful of times. Its target is not known. Alongside a J-beta primer mix, a sample-barcoded 5' primer served in a second PCR lasting roughly 6 to 11 cycles. MiXCR, applied by TCRdb to the 5' RACE reads, yields one record per CDR3 protein. The table shows some 1,000,000 distinct CDR3 sequences, with roughly 24% occurring only once. Germline CDR1 reads SEHNR; CDR2 reads FQNEAQ (reference sequence). The V end lost 4 bases, the J end lost 12 bases, and 15 bases lay between the germline ends. This CDR3 comprises 12 residues. The data also belong to a second study, concerning T cells of mothers and their children.

The specimen was blood. The sequence was collected from a girl aged 2-10 years in good health. The J gene is TRBJ1-1, the V gene TRBV7-9; D remains unclear. The CDR3 here is CASSSGFVGSFF. DNA for the CDR3: TGTGCCAGCAGCTCGGGGTTCGTCGGATCTTTCTTT.